Listed here are 31 T cell receptor beta chains from one sample, sequenced in a study of shared clonotypes between healthy human individuals (dated by TCRdb to the early 2020s). Library creation used the immunoSEQ multiplex PCR assay. This immuneACCESS table, as held by TCRdb, lists in-frame sequences with V and J called but not all clones. Of the missing ones, under half trace to an unresolved V gene in checked studies; the others have no known cause. The sample yields more than 2,000,000 clones; about 92% were counted once. 0.39% of the sample is in the top ten clones. Specimen: naive CD4+ T cells from PBMCs. The cell subset or site label, as the study defines it: CD45RA+ positively selected. The receptors originated from a man aged 18-30 years in good health. Some clones in this sample may be carry-over from other donors' samples.

The rearrangement joins TRBV18 to TRBJ2-1; weak D call: TRBD2 (6 bases). Germline V gene lookup returns CDR1 KGHSH and CDR2 LQKENI. Deletions cut 3 bases from V and 5 bases from J, with 11 bases between. The CDR3 is 14 residues long. The CDR3 DNA reads TGTGCCAGCTCACCTAGCGGAGCGGACAATGAGCAGTTCTTC. Protein: CASSPSGADNEQFF.

This chain uses TRBV30 with TRBJ1-1; TRBD1 is a possible D gene (5 bases). V lost 0 bases and J lost 1, with 12 bases in between. The CDR3 sequence is 15 residues long. CDR1 and CDR2 from the germline V gene are GTSNPN and SVGIG (reference sequence). This CDR3 reads CAWSVGRQTNTEAFF. DNA of the CDR3: TGTGCCTGGAGTGTAGGGAGACAGACGAACACTGAAGCTTTCTTT.

V is TRBV2 and J is TRBJ2-7; a weak D match, TRBD1 (6 bases). V was trimmed by 6 bases and J by 6 bases, leaving 15 bases between them. The CDR3 consists of 13 residues. Per germline, CDR1 SNHLY and CDR2 FYNNEI. The CDR3 coding sequence is TGTGCCAGCAGGGAGGAAACAGGGCTCGAGCAGTACTTC. This codes for CASREETGLEQYF. Together with reference TRBV2 and TRBJ2-7, the CDR3 gives the full variable domain: EPEVTQTPSHQVTQMGQEVILRCVPISNHLYFYWYRQILGQKVEFLVSFYNNEISEKSEIFDDQFSVERPDGSNFTLKIRSTKLEDSAMYFCASREETGLEQYFGPGTRLTVT.

A remark on this clone: At one end the junction does not follow the germline gene, possibly because of a read error. This specimen includes other DNA sequences encoding the same CDR3. The chain links TRBV25-1 to TRBJ1-1; D is unresolved. The CDR3 contains 14 residues. Germline V gene data show CDR1 as MGHDK and CDR2 as SYGVNS. The CDR3 DNA is TGTGCCAGCCATGATTCGGGCCGGGGAACTGAGGCTTTCTTT. It translates to CASHDSGRGTEAFF.

This chain joins TRBV7-2 and TRBJ1-5; TRBD1 is a possible D gene (5 bases). Trimming left V 7 bases short and J 3 bases short, with 16 bases between. Germline V CDR1 and CDR2: SGHTA, FQGNSA. This CDR3 is 15 amino acids long. CDR3 protein: CASTEAEGHNQPQHF. The DNA of the CDR3 is TGTGCCAGCACTGAGGCTGAGGGGCACAATCAGCCCCAGCATTTT.

In the case of this clone: This sample includes further DNA sequences coding for the same CDR3. The chain has TRBV5-1 and TRBJ1-3; 7 nucleotides line up with TRBD1. Trimming cost V 4 bases and J 2 bases; bases outside gene matches: 0. Germline V gene lookup returns CDR1 SGHRS and CDR2 YFSETQ. The CDR3 runs 13 residues. The CDR3 DNA reads TGCGCCAGCAGCGGGACAGCTGGAAACACCATATATTTT. Translated, it gives CASSGTAGNTIYF.

V usage is TRBV7-3 and J usage is TRBJ2-3; D remains ambiguous. CDR1 is SGHTA, CDR2 FQGTGA, per germline. The V and J ends lost 5 bases and 5 bases respectively, with 14 bases between them. This CDR3 comprises 14 residues. This CDR3 reads CASSLRPFQDTQYF. The CDR3 nucleotides read TGTGCCAGCAGCCTTCGCCCCTTCCAAGATACGCAGTATTTT.

The chain is built from TRBV19 and TRBJ1-2; 7 bases match TRBD1. Germline V lookup: CDR1 LNHDA, CDR2 SQIVND (reference sequence). The CDR3 length is 16 residues. Losses at the gene ends were 5 bases for V and 7 bases for J; bases not matched to a gene: 16. CDR3 amino acids: CASSFTQPQGRGGYTF. CDR3 nucleotides: TGTGCCAGTAGTTTCACCCAACCACAGGGGAGAGGTGGCTACACCTTC.

V gene TRBV15 combines with J gene TRBJ2-3; 9 bases align to TRBD2. The CDR3 has 15 amino acids. Trimming removed 3 bases from V and 4 bases from J; junction bases left unmatched: 5. Germline V CDR1 and CDR2: LNHNV, YYDKDF (reference sequence). In nucleotides, the CDR3 is TGTGCCACCAGCAGGGCGACTAGCGGAGCAGATACGCAGTATTTT. This codes for CATSRATSGADTQYF.

The chain is built from TRBV7-3 and TRBJ2-1, with a possible D match to TRBD1 (5 bases). In germline, CDR1 is SGHTA, CDR2 FQGTGA. The length of the CDR3 is 14 residues. The V end was cut by 5 bases, the J end by 9 bases, with 17 bases between. CDR3 sequence: CASSAGWGDSEQFF. The CDR3 DNA reads as TGTGCCAGCAGCGCAGGGTGGGGTGATTCTGAGCAGTTCTTC.

The chain uses TRBV28 and TRBJ2-7; D not resolved. The germline V gene has CDR1 MDHEN and CDR2 SYDVKM. The CDR3 has 13 residues. The V end was cut by 6 bases, the J end by 0 bases, with 9 bases between. The CDR3 spells CASSRYSSYEQYF. In DNA, the CDR3 is TGTGCCAGCAGCCGCTATAGCTCCTACGAGCAGTACTTC. The full variable domain, its missing parts supplied by reference TRBV28 and TRBJ2-7, is DVKVTQSSRYLVKRTGEKVFLECVQDMDHENMFWYRQDPGLGLRLIYFSYDVKMKEKGDIPEGYSVSREKKERFSLILESASTNQTSMYLCASSRYSSYEQYFGPGTRLTVT.

This clone turned up a few times. Other DNA sequences in this specimen translate into the identical CDR3. The V gene is TRBV20-1, the J gene TRBJ1-1; D unclear. CDR1 DFQATT and CDR2 SNEGSKA come from the germline V gene (reference sequence). The ends were cut back, 6 bases at V and 0 bases at J, with 5 bases in the middle. This CDR3 is built from 11 residues. The CDR3, as DNA: TGCAGTGCAAGAATGAACACTGAAGCTTTCTTT. Translated, it gives CSARMNTEAFF.

The V and J genes are TRBV27 and TRBJ1-2, with TRBD1 matching over 8 bases. J lost 2 bases, V lost 6 bases, and 8 bases had no gene match. Germline V gives CDR1 MNHEY, CDR2 SMNVEV (reference sequence). This CDR3 spans 15 amino acids. CDR3 protein: CASRLRDRGNYGYTF. The CDR3 DNA reads as TGTGCCAGCAGGCTGCGCGACAGGGGCAACTATGGCTACACCTTC.

This sequence joins TRBV18 and TRBJ2-5; TRBD2 matches 8 bases. The CDR3 covers 16 residues. V lost 2 bases, J lost 1 base, and 6 bases stayed unmatched. The germline V gene encodes CDR1 KGHSH and CDR2 LQKENI. CDR3 protein: CASSPFLAGSQETQYF. CDR3 sequence (DNA): TGTGCCAGCTCACCATTTTTAGCGGGAAGCCAAGAGACCCAGTACTTC.

The rearrangement uses TRBV5-1 and TRBJ2-1; TRBD2 matches 10 bases. CDR1 is SGHRS, CDR2 YFSETQ, per germline. J lost 2 bases, V lost 3 bases, and 5 bases had no gene match. The CDR3 covers 16 residues. CDR3 DNA: TGCGCCAGCAGCTCCCTGCTAGCGGGGGCCTACAATGAGCAGTTCTTC. This translates into CASSSLLAGAYNEQFF.

This rearrangement joins TRBV28 to TRBJ2-2, with D uncertain. Germline V CDR1 and CDR2: MDHEN, SYDVKM. V was cut by 2 bases and J by 4 bases, with 11 bases left in between. The CDR3 sequence is 15 residues long. The CDR3 coding sequence is TGTGCCAGCAGTTTACGCACCTTGAGCACCGGGGAGCTGTTTTTT. It encodes CASSLRTLSTGELFF.

J is TRBJ1-3 and V is TRBV28, with a tentative D call TRBD1 (5 bases). V gave up 6 bases and J gave up 2 bases, with 17 bases separating them. Germline assignment: CDR1 MDHEN and CDR2 SYDVKM. This CDR3 contains 16 residues. The CDR3 region is CASSQAGGLAGNTIYF. The CDR3 DNA follows: TGTGCCAGCAGCCAAGCGGGGGGGTTGGCTGGAAACACCATATATTTT.

The chain has TRBV5-4 and TRBJ2-5; D may correspond to TRBD1 or TRBD2 (6 bases each). Germline assignment: CDR1 SGHNT and CDR2 YYREEE (reference sequence). The length of the CDR3 is 16 residues. Between the trimmed V and J ends, which lost 1 base and 10 bases, there was a span of 23 bases. DNA for the CDR3: TGTGCCAGCAGCTTGAATCTGCTGGGGGGCGGCGGGGACCAGTACTTC. This codes for CASSLNLLGGGGDQYF.

To note about this clone: The same CDR3 also results from other DNA sequences found in this sample. The chain employs TRBV11-2 and TRBJ2-7, with D possibly TRBD1 on 5 matching bases. The length of the CDR3 is 13 residues. V lost 1 base to trimming and J lost 4 bases, with 8 bases between them. Germline CDR1 is SGHAT and CDR2 is FQNNGV. CDR3 nucleotide sequence: TGTGCCAGCAGCTTAGCAGGGTCTTACGAGCAGTACTTC. The encoded protein is CASSLAGSYEQYF.

The chain recombines TRBV5-1 with TRBJ1-2; D might be TRBD1 (5 bases). The V end lost 0 bases, the J end lost 3 bases, and 15 bases lay between the germline ends. CDR1 is SGHRS and CDR2 is YFSETQ in the germline V gene. This CDR3 region has 16 residues. CDR3 protein: CASSLEGLGGDYGYTF. The CDR3 coding sequence is TGCGCCAGCAGCTTGGAGGGATTGGGAGGGGACTATGGCTACACCTTC.

The chain combines TRBV4-1 with TRBJ1-2, with 7 positions matching TRBD1. The CDR3 length is 15 residues. CDR1 MGHRA and CDR2 YSYEKL come from the germline V gene. V shed 2 bases, J shed 5 bases, and the junction held 8 bases outside the gene matches. The chain's CDR3 is CASSQPRGREYGYTF. CDR3 sequence (DNA): TGCGCCAGCAGCCAACCGAGGGGGCGCGAGTATGGCTACACCTTC.

About this clone itself: This specimen includes other DNA sequences encoding the same CDR3. This chain uses TRBV28 with TRBJ2-1, with 10 bases lining up with TRBD2. With V trimmed by 6 bases and J by 4 bases, 3 bases remained unmatched. The germline V gene encodes CDR1 MDHEN and CDR2 SYDVKM. The CDR3 loop spans 14 amino acids. In nucleotides, the CDR3 is TGTGCCAGCAGGCTAGCGGGAGAGTACAATGAGCAGTTCTTC. Translating it yields CASRLAGEYNEQFF.

This chain links TRBV7-2 with TRBJ2-5; 11 bases align to TRBD2. CDR3 length: 18 residues. Germline trimming cut 8 bases from V and 4 bases from J; bases unmatched to any gene: 18. CDR1 and CDR2 (germline): SGHTA, FQGNSA. CDR3 nucleotides: TGTGCCAGCTACCCGAGGGCTAGCGGGAGGACGGGGCCAGAGACCCAGTACTTC. It codes for CASYPRASGRTGPETQYF.

This clone was seen once. The rearrangement joins TRBV28 to TRBJ2-1, with 9 bases fitting TRBD1. Trimming cost V 5 bases and J 8 bases; bases outside gene matches: 10. From germline, CDR1 is MDHEN and CDR2 SYDVKM. The CDR3 consists of 15 residues. The CDR3 nucleotides read TGTGCCAGCAGTGTTTCTAGGGGACAGGGCTATGAGCAGTTCTTC. Protein sequence: CASSVSRGQGYEQFF.

The rearrangement joins TRBV13 to TRBJ1-3, with D perhaps matching TRBD1 (6 bases). CDR1 and CDR2 (germline): PRHDT, FYEKMQ (reference sequence). The CDR3 runs to 15 residues. V lost 4 bases and J 3 bases, leaving 13 bases between the germline ends. CDR3 protein: CASSSGVAGGNTIYF. The CDR3 DNA sequence: TGTGCCAGCAGCTCAGGGGTTGCTGGTGGAAACACCATATATTTT.

The chain couples TRBV5-1 to TRBJ2-1, with D possibly TRBD2 on 5 matching bases. Germline V gene data show CDR1 as SGHRS and CDR2 as YFSETQ. Trimming removed 0 bases at V and 16 bases at J, with 17 bases between. The CDR3 contains 13 residues. The CDR3 here is CASSLALGQDSFF. The CDR3 nucleotides are TGCGCCAGCAGCTTGGCCTTAGGGCAGGACTCCTTCTTC.

A single count supports this clone. V is TRBV5-1 and J is TRBJ1-2; D is perhaps TRBD1 (5 bases). V gave up 5 bases and J gave up 7 bases, with 15 bases separating them. Germline lookup yields CDR1 SGHRS and CDR2 YFSETQ. The CDR3 has 13 amino acids. The CDR3 sequence is CASRDDSLGGYTF. Here the CDR3 DNA reads TGCGCCAGCAGGGACGACAGTTTGGGTGGCTACACCTTC.

The genes are TRBV6-6 and TRBJ1-2, with D perhaps matching TRBD1 (5 bases). The CDR3 totals 15 residues. Germline CDR1 is MNHNY and CDR2 is SVGAGI (reference sequence). V lost 4 bases, J lost 7 bases, and 19 bases lay in between. In nucleotides, the CDR3 is TGTGCCAGCAGTTTCCAGCCTGGGGCAGGGTTTGGCTACACCTTC. This gives the protein CASSFQPGAGFGYTF.

In nucleotides, the CDR3 is TGTGCCAGCAGTCCCCAAGGCACAGATACGCAGTATTTT. Translation gives CASSPQGTDTQYF. V gene TRBV6-1 combines with J gene TRBJ2-3; D gene ambiguous. Looked up from germline, CDR1 is MNHNS and CDR2 is SASEGT. Trimming left V 5 bases short and J 1 base short, with 7 bases between. CDR3 length: 13 amino acids.

CDR3 coding DNA: TGTGCCAGCAGCTTGGGCCCGAGCGGGGCCTACAATGAGCAGTTCTTC. As protein: CASSLGPSGAYNEQFF. The chain has TRBV7-3 and TRBJ2-1; 7 bases match TRBD2. In germline, CDR1 is SGHTA, CDR2 FQGTGA. The CDR3 spans 16 residues. V lost 3 bases to trimming and J lost 2 bases; unmatched junction nucleotides: 7.

The chain uses TRBV27 and TRBJ1-1; 10 bases line up with TRBD1. With 5 bases clipped from V and 2 bases from J, the junction kept 5 bases outside the gene matches. The CDR3 totals 15 residues. The V gene's germline CDR1 is MNHEY and CDR2 SMNVEV (reference sequence). For the CDR3, the DNA is TGTGCCAGCAGTCCATGGACAGGGGGAAACACTGAAGCTTTCTTT. Amino acids: CASSPWTGGNTEAFF.